This TCR beta chain was profiled in a study of T cells in Graves' hyperthyroidism and ophthalmopathy. What was amplified from RNA transcripts were TCR beta CDR3 regions. TCR CDR3 regions were first amplified by RT-PCR with HTBI primers. TCRdb itself ran the multiplex PCR reads through MiXCR, one entry per CDR3 protein. The table shows around 450,000 distinct CDR3 sequences, with approximately 14% occurring only once. These patients, aged 18 to 65, had recently diagnosed hyperthyroidism lasting under 2 months. This clonotype was sampled from a young woman with Graves' hyperthyroidism. The material sequenced was blood.

This CDR3 reads CASSLQTGHAETQYF. The CDR3 DNA reads as TGTGCCAGCAGCTTACAGACAGGGCACGCGGAGACCCAGTACTTC. The chain links TRBV5-4 to TRBJ2-5; TRBD1 aligns across 7 bases. Germline trimming cut 2 bases from V and 5 bases from J; bases unmatched to any gene: 9. From germline, CDR1 is SGHNT and CDR2 YYREEE (reference sequence). This CDR3 region has 15 residues.